These 16 T cell receptor beta chains share one sample of origin, sequenced in a study of shared T cell receptors in the human thymus. TCRdb's copy holds only in-frame clones and misses some; the assay was immunoSEQ multiplex PCR. The sample carries around 340,000 clones, around 95% recorded once. Input material: thymocytes. These receptors were obtained from a human donor.

V usage is TRBV5-1 and J usage is TRBJ2-4; 16 positions agree with TRBD2. Germline values: CDR1 SGHRS, CDR2 YFSETQ. The V segment lost 4 bases and the J segment 3 bases; nucleotides outside the gene matches: 4. The CDR3 contains 17 residues. The CDR3 coding sequence is TGCGCCAGCAGCCAGGGGACTAGCGGGAGGGACAAAAACATTCAGTACTTC. This translates into CASSQGTSGRDKNIQYF. Filled out from reference TRBV5-1 and TRBJ2-4, the complete variable domain reads KAGVTQTPRYLIKTRGQQVTLSCSPISGHRSVSWYQQTPGQGLQFLFEYFSETQRNKGNFPGRFSGRQFSNSRSEMNVSTLELGDSALYLCASSQGTSGRDKNIQYFGAGTRLSVL.

In DNA, the CDR3 is TGCGCCAGCAGCCCTGGCAGCCTTGGGGAGACCCAGTACTTC. Amino acid sequence: CASSPGSLGETQYF. The genes are TRBV5-1 and TRBJ2-5, with D hard to call. The CDR3 contains 14 residues. V dropped 4 bases and J dropped 5 bases, with 15 bases sitting between them. Germline CDR1 is SGHRS and CDR2 is YFSETQ. Full variable domain (remainder filled in from reference TRBV5-1 and TRBJ2-5): KAGVTQTPRYLIKTRGQQVTLSCSPISGHRSVSWYQQTPGQGLQFLFEYFSETQRNKGNFPGRFSGRQFSNSRSEMNVSTLELGDSALYLCASSPGSLGETQYFGPGTRLLVL.

In the case of this clone: The sample contains more than one DNA sequence encoding this CDR3. The genes are TRBV7-3 and TRBJ2-2; 11 nucleotides align to TRBD2. In germline, CDR1 is SGHTA, CDR2 FQGTGA. This CDR3 has 19 residues. V was pared by 1 base and J by 3 bases, with 10 bases of the junction left unmatched. The CDR3 DNA follows: TGTGCCAGCAGCTTAAGTTCCCCACTAGCGGGAGACCACACCGGGGAGCTGTTTTTT. Protein sequence: CASSLSSPLAGDHTGELFF.

V is TRBV28 and J is TRBJ2-7; D gene uncertain. The CDR3 covers 13 residues. V shed 2 bases and J shed 2 bases, with 7 bases lying between them. From germline, CDR1 is MDHEN and CDR2 SYDVKM. The CDR3 DNA reads TGTGCCAGCAGTTTACACAGAGCCTACGAGCAGTACTTC. This codes for CASSLHRAYEQYF.

The CDR3 sequence: CASSTGTSGKFDEQFF. The DNA for the CDR3 is TGTGCCAGCAGCACTGGGACTAGCGGGAAATTCGATGAGCAGTTCTTC. This chain joins TRBV5-6 and TRBJ2-1; TRBD2 matches at 13 bases. Germline CDR1 SGHDT, CDR2 YYEEEE. This CDR3 spans 16 amino acids. The V gene end was trimmed by 4 bases and the J gene end by 8 bases; junction bases not matched to a gene: 9.

J is TRBJ2-7 and V is TRBV7-2; D is perhaps TRBD1 or TRBD2 (5 bases each). The CDR3 sequence is 15 residues long. Germline CDR1 and CDR2: SGHTA and FQGNSA. The germline V and J ends were trimmed by 5 bases and 3 bases, with 17 bases remaining between them. The CDR3 DNA reads as TGTGCCAGCAGCCGTTTTCCGGGACCCGGCTACGAGCAGTACTTC. It translates to CASSRFPGPGYEQYF. The full variable domain, completed using reference TRBV7-2 and TRBJ2-7, is GAGVSQSPSNKVTEKGKDVELRCDPISGHTALYWYRQSLGQGLEFLIYFQGNSAPDKSGLPSDRFSAERTGGSVSTLTIQRTQQEDSAVYLCASSRFPGPGYEQYFGPGTRLTVT.

The V call is TRBV6-5, the J call TRBJ1-2, with D tentatively TRBD1 (5 bases). Germline lookup yields CDR1 MNHEY and CDR2 SVGAGI. Trimming cost V 1 base and J 2 bases, with 14 bases left between them. The CDR3 spans 16 residues. CDR3 protein: CASSYLTGTANYGYTF. CDR3 bases: TGTGCCAGCAGTTACTTGACCGGGACCGCGAACTATGGCTACACCTTC.

This sequence joins TRBV15 and TRBJ2-2; tentatively, D is TRBD1 (5 bases). The CDR3 runs to 16 residues. CDR1 is LNHNV, CDR2 YYDKDF, per germline (reference sequence). Between the trimmed V and J ends, which lost 0 bases and 2 bases, there was a span of 10 bases. CDR3 in DNA: TGTGCCACCAGCAGAGATCGACAGCTCAACACCGGGGAGCTGTTTTTT. It encodes CATSRDRQLNTGELFF.

The chain carries TRBV11-2 and TRBJ2-7; D possibly corresponds to TRBD1 (6 bases). CDR1 and CDR2 (germline): SGHAT, FQNNGV. V was pared by 5 bases and J by 0 bases, with 17 bases between. There are 16 residues in the CDR3. The CDR3 region has the DNA TGTGCCAGCAGCCCACCGCGGACAGCAGTCTCCTACGAGCAGTACTTC. Its protein product is CASSPPRTAVSYEQYF.

In nucleotides, the CDR3 is TGTGCCAGCAGTTTATGGGGGAGGCACATTCAGTACTTC. Amino acid sequence: CASSLWGRHIQYF. The chain is built from TRBV28 and TRBJ2-4; TRBD2 might be the D (6 bases). Germline CDR1 reads MDHEN; CDR2 reads SYDVKM. The CDR3 is made up of 13 amino acids. The germline V and J ends were trimmed by 0 bases and 8 bases, with 8 bases remaining between them.

The chain couples TRBV18 to TRBJ1-1, with D possibly matching TRBD1 (5 bases). The CDR3 has 17 amino acids. The V end was cut by 2 bases, the J end by 4 bases, with 20 bases between. Germline CDR1 and CDR2: KGHSH and LQKENI. CDR3 amino acids: CASSPGQVGGVVTEAFF. The CDR3 DNA sequence: TGTGCCAGCTCACCAGGGCAGGTCGGGGGTGTGGTCACTGAAGCTTTCTTT.

This clone was seen only once. V usage is TRBV28 and J usage is TRBJ2-7; D tentatively fits TRBD1 or TRBD2 (5 bases each). CDR3 length equals 16 residues. CDR1 and CDR2 (germline): MDHEN, SYDVKM. V lost 3 bases, J lost 1 base, and 16 bases lay in between. The CDR3 DNA reads as TGTGCCAGCAGTTTCCCGTCCGGGACGGGGTCCTACGAGCAGTACTTC. It specifies CASSFPSGTGSYEQYF. Drawing the rest from reference TRBV28 and TRBJ2-7, the complete variable domain is DVKVTQSSRYLVKRTGEKVFLECVQDMDHENMFWYRQDPGLGLRLIYFSYDVKMKEKGDIPEGYSVSREKKERFSLILESASTNQTSMYLCASSFPSGTGSYEQYFGPGTRLTVT.

This CDR3 reads CAISGPGDSYEQYF. CDR3 bases: TGTGCCATCAGTGGTCCCGGGGACTCCTACGAGCAGTACTTC. The V and J genes are TRBV10-3 and TRBJ2-7, with D tentatively TRBD2 (5 bases). CDR1 is ENHRY and CDR2 is SYGVKD in the germline V gene. The CDR3 has 14 residues. V was clipped by 4 bases and J by 0 bases, with 10 bases between them.

This chain links TRBV28 with TRBJ1-3; D uncertain. Trimming pared 0 bases from V and 5 bases from J, leaving 17 bases between. This CDR3 contains 17 residues. CDR1 is MDHEN, CDR2 SYDVKM, per germline. The CDR3 loop reads CASSLCPAVECRNTIYF. Here the CDR3 DNA reads TGTGCCAGCAGTTTATGTCCGGCAGTAGAGTGTCGAAACACCATATATTTT.

The chain recombines TRBV7-8 with TRBJ1-1; 7 bases match TRBD1. Germline V CDR1 and CDR2: SGHVS, FQNEAQ. The junction had 11 bases not matched to a gene; V was cut back by 10 bases and J by 3 bases. The CDR3 runs 14 residues. The CDR3 spells CATSHGRGDTEAFF. The DNA of the CDR3 is TGTGCCACCTCCCACGGCAGGGGGGACACTGAAGCTTTCTTT.

The chain joins TRBV11-2 to TRBJ1-2; D uncertain. Germline CDR1 SGHAT, CDR2 FQNNGV. The V gene lost 1 base and the J gene lost 6 bases, with 21 bases spanning the gap. The CDR3 runs to 17 residues. The chain's CDR3 is CASSLGRASQVVDGYTF. The CDR3 DNA sequence: TGTGCCAGCAGCTTAGGCCGTGCGTCCCAGGTCGTTGATGGCTACACCTTC.